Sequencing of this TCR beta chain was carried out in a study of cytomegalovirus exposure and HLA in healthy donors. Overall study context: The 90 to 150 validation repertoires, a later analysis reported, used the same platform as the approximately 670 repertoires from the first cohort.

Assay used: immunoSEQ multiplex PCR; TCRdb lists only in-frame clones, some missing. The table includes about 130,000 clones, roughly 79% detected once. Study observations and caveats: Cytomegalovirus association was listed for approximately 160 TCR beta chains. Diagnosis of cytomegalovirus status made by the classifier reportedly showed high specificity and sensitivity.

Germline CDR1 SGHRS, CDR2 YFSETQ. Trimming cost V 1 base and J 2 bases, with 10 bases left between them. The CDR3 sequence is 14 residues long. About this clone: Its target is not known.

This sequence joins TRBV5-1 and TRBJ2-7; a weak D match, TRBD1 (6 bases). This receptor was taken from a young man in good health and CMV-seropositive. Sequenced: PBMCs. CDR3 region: CASSLMSGAYEQYF. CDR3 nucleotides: TGCGCCAGCAGCTTGATGTCAGGGGCCTACGAGCAGTACTTC. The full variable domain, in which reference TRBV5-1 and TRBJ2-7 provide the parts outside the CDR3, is KAGVTQTPRYLIKTRGQQVTLSCSPISGHRSVSWYQQTPGQGLQFLFEYFSETQRNKGNFPGRFSGRQFSNSRSEMNVSTLELGDSALYLCASSLMSGAYEQYFGPGTRLTVT.